This TCR beta chain was obtained from a study of blood T cell repertoires in COVID-19. Study-wide background: Specimens from acute and convalescent COVID-19 originated in the United States, Italy and Spain. Nucleic acid was either cDNA or gDNA, and it came from T cells, B-cell-depleted T cells, or PBMCs.

Repertoires were generated with immunoSEQ multiplex PCR, while TCRdb's copy carries only in-frame clones and drops some. Among 190,000 or so clones listed, about 87% were seen once. The germline V gene has CDR1 SNHLY and CDR2 FYNNEI. Trimming took 7 bases from V and 4 from J, leaving 13 bases between them. The CDR3 is 14 residues long. Sequencing was carried out using peripheral blood. This chain links TRBV2 with TRBJ2-2, with TRBD1 as a possible D gene (5 bases). This sequence originates from a woman under 30 who had recovered from COVID-19. The CDR3 DNA follows: TGTGCCAGCAAGGTTCAGGGTGGCACCGGGGAGCTGTTTTTT. The encoded protein is CASKVQGGTGELFF.